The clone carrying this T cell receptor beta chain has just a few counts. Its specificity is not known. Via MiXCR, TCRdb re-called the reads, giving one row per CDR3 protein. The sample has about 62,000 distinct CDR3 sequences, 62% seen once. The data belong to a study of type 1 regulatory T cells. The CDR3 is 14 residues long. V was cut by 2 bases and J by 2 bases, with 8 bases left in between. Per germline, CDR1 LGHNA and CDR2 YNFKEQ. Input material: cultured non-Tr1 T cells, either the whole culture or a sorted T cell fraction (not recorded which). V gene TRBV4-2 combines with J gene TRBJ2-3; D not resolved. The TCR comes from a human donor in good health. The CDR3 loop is CASSQLYNTDTQYF. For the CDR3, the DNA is TGTGCCAGCAGCCAACTTTATAACACAGATACGCAGTATTTT.